The sequence of this T cell receptor beta chain was determined in a study of T cell changes during pregnancy in multiple sclerosis. The table came from immunoSEQ multiplex PCR; TCRdb's copy has only in-frame clones and leaves some out. The sample holds around 62,000 clones, about nine tenths seen once. Per the germline V gene, CDR1 is SEHNR and CDR2 is FQNEAQ (reference sequence). CDR3 length: 14 amino acids. The ends lost 5 bases at V and 5 bases at J; junction bases unmatched: 8. This receptor was identified in a female donor with multiple sclerosis, enrolled in a pregnancy study. This specimen consisted of peripheral blood, obtained in the third trimester of pregnancy. The genes are TRBV7-9 and TRBJ2-5; 7 bases map to TRBD1. CDR3 in DNA: TGTGCCAGCAGCGCGACGACAGGGTACGAGACCCAGTACTTC. As protein: CASSATTGYETQYF.